This TCR beta chain was observed in a study of tumor-infiltrating lymphocytes in primary liver carcinoma. DNA and RNA were both co-extracted from approximately 20-30 mg of bulk tissue that had not been sorted. Each tumor had five separate regions sampled. About this clonotype itself: As yet, its antigen is unknown. An end of the junction differs from the germline gene, which may be a read error.

The CDR3 covers 14 residues. The germline V gene has CDR1 SGHNT and CDR2 YENEEA. Production of TCR beta cDNA used approximately 0.55 ug total RNA together with a constant-region primer. Libraries of TCR beta came from three nested multiplex PCR rounds with slightly modified ARM-PCR. TRBV1-TRBV30 forward and Cbeta reverse primers drove the first two roughly 10-cycle rounds. A single record per CDR3 protein comes from TCRdb applying MiXCR to the multiplex PCR reads. The sample carries over 35,000 distinct CDR3 sequences, over 70% recorded once. Study observations and caveats: Significantly greater top-250-clone fractions characterized tumors relative to blood (p = 0.039). The overlap of tumor-adjacent and tumor-blood pairs was smaller than that of tumor region pairs.

The receptor's source is a man between 35 and 55 years old with primary liver carcinoma and hepatitis B virus infection. The source material was liver tumor tissue from sampling region 2. Sample subset: tumor region T2, inferior pole. The chain joins TRBV11-3 to TRBJ2-1, with unresolved D. The CDR3 nucleotides read TGCGCCAGCAGCATAGGCGTCCCGAACAATGAGCAGTTCTTC. It is translated as CASSIGVPNNEQFF. Drawing the rest from reference TRBV11-3 and TRBJ2-1, the complete variable domain is EAGVVQSPRYKIIEKKQPVAFWCNPISGHNTLYWYLQNLGQGPELLIRYENEEAVDDSQLPKDRFSAERLKGVDSTLKIQPAELGDSAVYLCASSIGVPNNEQFFGPGTRLTVL.